Detailed here is one TCR beta chain. The CDR3 is 15 residues long. CDR1 is SGHNT and CDR2 is YYREEE in the germline V gene (reference sequence). V was cut by 1 base and J by 1 base, with 9 bases left in between. The sample belongs to a study of blood T cell repertoires in COVID-19. Clones were read by immunoSEQ multiplex PCR, and TCRdb kept only the in-frame ones, dropping some. The table has some 130,000 clones, roughly nine tenths seen once. Sequencing was done on a sample of peripheral blood. This chain uses TRBV5-4 with TRBJ2-4, with a weak D call TRBD2 (5 bases). The clonotype comes from a woman in her seventies with COVID-19, enrolled during active disease. The CDR3 protein is CASSLPGMAKNIQYF. CDR3 bases: TGTGCCAGCAGCTTGCCCGGGATGGCCAAAAACATTCAGTACTTC.